Detailed here is one T cell receptor (beta chain). What it binds is not known. This record belongs to a study of shared clonotypes between healthy human individuals. Findings and limits, study-wide: Represented diversity (both genetic and exposure-history) was limited by the small number of donors. The study sampled only blood, and tissue repertoires likely differ. With a handful of donors compared, roughly 5% of naive CD4 clonotypes were shared.

The CDR3 is 17 amino acids. The V segment lost 7 bases and the J segment 1 base; nucleotides outside the gene matches: 13. Germline-derived CDR1 and CDR2 are MNHEY and SMNVEV (reference sequence). Around 30,000 T cell genomes (around 190 ng DNA) went into each sorted-subset replicate. TCRdb keeps only in-frame clones here, not all; method: immunoSEQ multiplex PCR. Found here are hundreds of thousands of clones, around 78% of them singletons; the top ten hold around 1.8%. The sample taken for sequencing was memory CD4+ T cells sorted from blood. The sample's subset: CD45RA-negative fraction. This chain connects TRBV27 to TRBJ2-4; 7 bases are a match to TRBD2. This TCR derives from a woman in her twenties or thirties in good health. The CDR3 protein is CASTRLAVRGAKNIQYF. In nucleotides, the CDR3 is TGTGCCAGCACGCGGCTAGCGGTCCGGGGGGCCAAAAACATTCAGTACTTC.